The clone carrying this T cell receptor (beta chain) has only a few counts. The authors' processing: Reference gene primers were amplified, and this amplification served to estimate nucleated cell counts. TCRdb's copy holds only in-frame clones and misses some; the assay was immunoSEQ multiplex PCR. The V and J calls and clone size are taken from that table; D and trimming were inferred from the DNA. The data show around 270,000 clones, roughly 80% seen once. Those enrolled in Seattle joined during active infection and were followed longitudinally afterward. This sample stems from a study of blood T cell repertoires in COVID-19. About the research overall: Italy, Spain and the United States were the sources of the convalescent and acute COVID-19 samples. T cells, B-cell-depleted T cells, or PBMCs supplied cDNA or gDNA.

The germline V gene has CDR1 SGDLS and CDR2 YYNGEE. J was trimmed by 5 bases and V by 0 bases; bases with no gene match: 5. The CDR3 totals 17 residues. The source material was peripheral blood. The sequence was collected from a person aged 65-85 years with COVID-19, enrolled during active disease. V and J are TRBV9 and TRBJ2-2, with 12 bases lining up with TRBD2. CDR3 region: CASSVGRTSGTTGELFF. The CDR3 region has the DNA TGTGCCAGCAGCGTAGGGCGGACTAGCGGGACGACCGGGGAGCTGTTTTTT.